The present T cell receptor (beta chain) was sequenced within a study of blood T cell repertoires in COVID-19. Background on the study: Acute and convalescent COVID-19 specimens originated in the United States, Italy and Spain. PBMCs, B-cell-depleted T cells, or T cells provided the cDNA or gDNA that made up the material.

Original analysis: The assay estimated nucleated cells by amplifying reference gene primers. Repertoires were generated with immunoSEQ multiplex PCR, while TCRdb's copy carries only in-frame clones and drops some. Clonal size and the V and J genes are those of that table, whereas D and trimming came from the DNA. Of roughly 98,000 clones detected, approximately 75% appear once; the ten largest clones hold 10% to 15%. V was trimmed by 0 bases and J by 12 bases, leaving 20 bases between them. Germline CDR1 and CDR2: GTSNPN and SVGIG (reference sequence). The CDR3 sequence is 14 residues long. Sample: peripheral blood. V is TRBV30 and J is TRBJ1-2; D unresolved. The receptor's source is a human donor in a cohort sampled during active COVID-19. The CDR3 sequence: CAWSVRGDRRPNTF. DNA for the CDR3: TGTGCCTGGAGTGTACGGGGTGACCGTAGACCTAACACCTTC. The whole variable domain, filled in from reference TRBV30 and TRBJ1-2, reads SQTIHQWPATLVQPVGSPLSLECTVEGTSNPNLYWYRQAAGRGLQLLFYSVGIGQISSEVPQNLSASRPQDRQFILSSKKLLLSDSGFYLCAWSVRGDRRPNTFGSGTRLTVV.